The entry below gives a single T cell receptor beta chain sequence along with its context. The antigen this receptor binds is unknown. No qualities accompany the bases; no much larger clone lies one base away. This specimen belongs to a study of vaccination and CD4 T cells after COVID-19 (dated by TCRdb to the early 2020s). Turning to the overall study: SARS-CoV-2 positivity had been established in the convalescent patients by nasal swab PCR, and mild disease was recorded in about 9 of these patients and severe disease in one. Post-COVID blood samples from convalescent patients were collected a median of roughly 100 days after diagnosis, with a range of 35 to 161 days. In 10 COVID-19 convalescent patients and several infection-naive healthy vaccine recipients, the spike-specific CD4+ TCR repertoire before mRNA vaccination was compared with the repertoire after mRNA vaccination. Participants received two doses of either the Pfizer-BioNTech BNT162b2 vaccine (n=8) or the Moderna mRNA-1273 vaccine (n=2). The convalescent cohort included six males and four females, with two Hispanic individuals, seven Caucasians, two Asians and one multiracial person. As controls, cultures received a CEFX viral epitope pool (the positive control), an HIV-1 Nef peptide pool (the negative control), or no peptide at all. Overlapping spike peptide pools from SARS-CoV-2 and from the common cold coronaviruses HCoV-NL63, HCoV-OC43 and HCoV-229E were used as culture stimuli. Post-vaccine blood samples were collected a median of approximately 77 days after the second vaccine dose, ranging from roughly 13 to 250 days. What the research found in general, with its limitations: In convalescent patients, a median 86.3% of post-vaccine SARS-CoV-2-reactive clones were detected only after vaccination, suggesting vaccine-specific priming. Of the vaccine-specific clones in convalescent patients, 304 of 307, or nearly all, reacted only to SARS-CoV-2 spike and did not cross-react with common cold coronaviruses. The study included relatively few convalescent patients and did not analyze early timepoints after natural infection. An increase in the median number of SARS-CoV-2-reactive clonotypes from 20 to 25 after infection to about 39 after vaccination was observed, but the change was not found to be significant.

The library was obtained by PCR. DNA from cultured CD4+ T cells was subjected to TCR sequencing with the Oncomine TCR Beta short-read assay at the Johns Hopkins FTIC core. The QIAamp micro DNA kit was used to extract genomic DNA from the cultured CD4+ T cells. Oncomine TCR Beta libraries made from cultured CD4+ T cells were pooled using unique dual indexes and sequenced on an Illumina iSeq 100. In the original analysis: Non-productive sequences were removed, and CDR3s not starting with C, not ending with F or W, or shorter than 7 amino acids were discarded. Antigen-specific clonotypes were identified using the MANAFEST web application through comparison of peptide-stimulated wells with reference and other culture wells. To be called positive, a clone needed an FDR below 0.05, an odds ratio above 5, and a productive frequency above 0.1% in at least two of three replicate wells. A clonotype counted as cross-reactive if it showed significant expansion both in the SARS-CoV-2 spike wells and in at least one common cold coronavirus spike condition. Levenshtein distances (stringdist) and unrooted phylogenetic trees (ape) in R version 3.6.1 were used to assess CDR3 homology. TCRdb reprocessing: public reads trimmed at Q25 with fastp, clones called with MiXCR, in-frame beta chains kept. Every distinct CDR3 protein forms one entry, paired with its most common genes and DNA. What appears here as the V and J calls and clone size reflects TCRdb's work, not the paper's. This sample lists several thousand distinct CDR3 sequences; approximately 60% were detected once. Together, the top ten hold 22% of the sample.

From its cysteine to its phenylalanine, the CDR3 spans 14 amino acids. The read is trimmed to its CDR3 DNA, 42 bases read in frame from base 1. V is pared back by 3 bases and J by 0 bases, with 5 bases lying between the germline termini. The germline V gene gives CDR1 as SGHTA and CDR2 as FQGTGA. The treatment or condition label on this specimen signifies: approximately 9-day PBMC culture with coronavirus spike peptide pools or control peptides (ViraFEST assay). The ViraFEST assay, used in the study, expanded antigen-specific T cells with peptide pools and then identified the expanded clonotypes through TCR sequencing. The convalescent patients' positive SARS-CoV-2 PCR tests fell between March and December 2020, which was before the Alpha, Beta and Delta variants emerged in the United States. Approximately 2.1 million PBMCs per well were cultured in IMDM with approximately 5% human AB serum and approximately 10 IU/ml IL-2, plus 10 ug/ml peptide pools. On days 3 and 7, half of the culture medium was replaced with fresh IL-2-containing medium. CD4+ T cells were isolated after less than twelve days of culture through negative selection using the EasySep CD4+ T cell isolation kit. PBMCs were separated from whole blood using Ficoll-Paque Plus gradient centrifugation and then either used fresh or cryopreserved at -140C. In general, triplicate wells were set up for every culture condition.

The V and J segments used are TRBV7-3 and TRBJ2-2, with the D gene uncertain. The specimen sequenced was CD4+ T cells from blood, cultured in vitro. The receptor's source is a human donor who had recovered from COVID-19. The CDR3 reads CASSLNSNTGELFF. Read as DNA, the sequence is TGTGCCAGCAGCTTGAATTCGAACACCGGGGAGCTGTTTTTT.